This entry lists 20 T cell receptor beta chains sequenced from one sample in a study of CD8+CD57+ T cells in acquired aplastic anemia. TCR beta VDJ and CDR3 profiles were obtained from a genomic DNA template. Each CDR3 protein gets one entry after TCRdb re-called the reads with MiXCR. Seen here are around 200,000 distinct CDR3 sequences, roughly 50% observed once, and the top ten hold about an eighth. All sequencing subjects had displayed CD8+CD57+ cell expansion on flow cytometry. The specimen sequenced was sorted CD4+, CD8+, or CD8+CD57+ T cells (not recorded which) from PBMCs. These TCRs come from a human donor with aplastic anemia.

The chain is built from TRBV13 and TRBJ2-7; D remains unclear. The CDR3 runs 13 residues. From germline, CDR1 is PRHDT and CDR2 FYEKMQ (reference sequence). V was cut by 4 bases and J by 1 base, with 8 bases left in between. CDR3 residues: CASSSTDSYEQYF. Written as DNA, the CDR3 is TGTGCCAGCAGCTCGACCGATTCCTACGAGCAGTACTTC.

Many counts were recorded for this clonotype. The chain is built from TRBV2 and TRBJ2-1; a weak D match, TRBD2 (6 bases). The germline V and J ends were trimmed by 4 bases and 10 bases, with 17 bases remaining between them. Germline V CDR1 and CDR2: SNHLY, FYNNEI. The CDR3 covers 14 residues. This chain's CDR3 is CASSGLLALKEQFF. In DNA form, the CDR3 reads TGTGCCAGCAGTGGACTACTAGCCCTAAAAGAGCAGTTCTTC.

This chain links TRBV19 with TRBJ1-6, with TRBD1 matching over 9 bases. V lost 6 bases to trimming and J lost 7 bases; unmatched junction nucleotides: 4. Germline V gene sequence: CDR1 LNHDA, CDR2 SQIVND (reference sequence). This CDR3 comprises 14 residues. Here the CDR3 DNA reads TGTGCCAGTAGGACAGGGGGATCGAATTCACCCCTCCACTTT. Encoded protein: CASRTGGSNSPLHF. The full variable domain, rest sourced from reference TRBV19 and TRBJ1-6, is DGGITQSPKYLFRKEGQNVTLSCEQNLNHDAMYWYRQDPGQGLRLIYYSQIVNDFQKGDIAEGYSVSREKKESFPLTVTSAQKNPTAFYLCASRTGGSNSPLHFGNGTRLTVT.

The chain recombines TRBV10-1 with TRBJ2-7, with D tentatively TRBD1 or TRBD2 (6 bases each). Trimming stripped 4 bases from V and 2 bases from J, with 12 bases between. The CDR3 is made up of 14 amino acids. CDR1 and CDR2 from the germline V gene are WNHNN and SYGVQD (reference sequence). The CDR3 DNA is TGCGCCAGCAGTGGGGGGGCGAGTCCCTACGAGCAGTACTTC. It codes for CASSGGASPYEQYF.

This clonotype was observed a few times. The chain links TRBV4-2 to TRBJ2-1, with TRBD2 matching 8 bases. This CDR3 has 15 amino acids. CDR1 and CDR2 from the germline V gene are LGHNA and YNFKEQ. The ends lost 7 bases at V and 1 base at J; junction bases unmatched: 6. CDR3 bases: TGTGCCAGCACCCGGGGGGGCCTTTCCTACAATGAGCAGTTCTTC. It codes for CASTRGGLSYNEQFF.

This clonotype was counted ten times or more. This rearrangement joins TRBV20-1 to TRBJ2-1, with D tentatively TRBD2 (6 bases). V dropped 3 bases and J dropped 9 bases, with 12 bases sitting between them. CDR1 and CDR2 from the germline V gene are DFQATT and SNEGSKA (reference sequence). The CDR3 has 12 residues. The CDR3 DNA follows: TGCAGTGCTAGTCGAGGAGGGGTTGAGCAGTTCTTC. Amino acid sequence: CSASRGGVEQFF.

The chain carries TRBV7-3 and TRBJ2-5; possible D gene TRBD2, 6 bases. V was clipped by 7 bases and J by 9 bases, with 18 bases between them. CDR1 and CDR2 (germline): SGHTA, FQGTGA. The CDR3 is 13 amino acids. The CDR3 loop reads CASTNGGDQPQYF. CDR3 bases: TGTGCCAGCACCAACGGGGGTGATCAGCCCCAGTACTTC.

This sequence joins TRBV10-3 and TRBJ1-1, with TRBD1 matching over 7 bases. CDR1 is ENHRY, CDR2 SYGVKD, per germline. CDR3 size: 16 residues. The V segment lost 7 bases and the J segment 3 bases; nucleotides outside the gene matches: 14. The CDR3 is CAITSKGTGVDTEAFF. The CDR3 bases are TGTGCCATCACCTCAAAGGGCACAGGGGTGGACACTGAAGCTTTCTTT.

The sample holds many counts of this clonotype. The chain couples TRBV5-1 to TRBJ2-3; TRBD2 aligns across 8 bases. Germline V gene data show CDR1 as SGHRS and CDR2 as YFSETQ. The CDR3 loop spans 17 amino acids. Trimming removed 2 bases from V and 0 bases from J; junction bases left unmatched: 8. CDR3 sequence (DNA): TGCGCCAGCAGCTTCTCCACGACTAGCGCTAGCACAGATACGCAGTATTTT. It is translated as CASSFSTTSASTDTQYF.

V gene TRBV2 combines with J gene TRBJ1-5, with D possibly being TRBD1 (6 bases). This CDR3 comprises 14 residues. Germline loops: CDR1 SNHLY, CDR2 FYNNEI. V lost 1 base, J lost 9 bases, and 13 bases lay in between. The CDR3 DNA reads TGTGCCAGCAGTGAAGAAGGGGGGCCTTGGCCCCAGCATTTT. Translated: CASSEEGGPWPQHF.

This clonotype has only a few counts. This chain connects TRBV7-3 to TRBJ2-1; weak D call: TRBD1 (8 bases). Trimming removed 1 base at V and 0 bases at J, with 22 bases between. The CDR3 runs 20 residues. The germline V gene has CDR1 SGHTA and CDR2 FQGTGA. CDR3: CASSLKTGGDRMGSYNEQFF. CDR3 DNA sequence: TGTGCCAGCAGCTTAAAGACTGGGGGGGACAGGATGGGCTCCTACAATGAGCAGTTCTTC. Complete variable domain (other parts from reference TRBV7-3 and TRBJ2-1): GAGVSQTPSNKVTEKGKYVELRCDPISGHTALYWYRQSLGQGPEFLIYFQGTGAADDSGLPNDRFFAVRPEGSVSTLKIQRTERGDSAVYLCASSLKTGGDRMGSYNEQFFGPGTRLTVL.

V and J are TRBV7-8 and TRBJ2-6; TRBD1 agrees at 9 bases. The CDR3 covers 18 residues. Germline CDR1 is SGHVS and CDR2 is FQNEAQ. The trim removed 5 bases at V and 0 bases at J, leaving 8 bases unmatched. The CDR3 spells CASSPNTGGSSGANVLTF. CDR3 nucleotide sequence: TGTGCCAGCAGCCCTAATACAGGGGGCAGCTCTGGGGCCAACGTCCTGACTTTC.

As regards this clonotype: Just one base apart from a much larger clone, this may be a read error. This chain links TRBV7-9 with TRBJ1-2; the D gene is possibly TRBD1 (6 bases). Germline loops: CDR1 SEHNR, CDR2 FQNEAQ (reference sequence). The CDR3 loop spans 13 amino acids. This chain's CDR3 is CVSSLAGFGGSPF. In DNA form, the CDR3 reads TGTGTCAGCAGCTTAGCGGGTTTCGGGGGCTCCCCCTTC.

This clonotype was picked up a small number of times. This chain joins TRBV5-5 and TRBJ2-7; D is perhaps TRBD2 (6 bases). V lost 3 bases to trimming and J lost 2 bases, with 9 bases between them. The CDR3 is 13 residues long. CDR1 is SGHKS, CDR2 YYEKEE, per germline (reference sequence). The CDR3 is CASSSAGTYEQYF. CDR3 nucleotides: TGTGCCAGCAGCTCGGCGGGGACCTACGAGCAGTACTTC.

This clonotype was observed many times. V and J are TRBV7-3 and TRBJ1-1, with D perhaps TRBD1 (6 bases). This CDR3 has 14 amino acids. Germline V gene sequence: CDR1 SGHTA, CDR2 FQGTGA. V dropped 2 bases and J dropped 7 bases, with 14 bases sitting between them. The CDR3 DNA follows: TGTGCCAGCAGCTTAGGGGGGCAGGGGTATGAAGCTTTCTTT. This encodes CASSLGGQGYEAFF. Variable domain in full (rest from reference TRBV7-3 and TRBJ1-1): GAGVSQTPSNKVTEKGKYVELRCDPISGHTALYWYRQSLGQGPEFLIYFQGTGAADDSGLPNDRFFAVRPEGSVSTLKIQRTERGDSAVYLCASSLGGQGYEAFFGQGTRLTVV.

This clonotype has at least ten counts. This chain links TRBV7-2 with TRBJ2-1, with TRBD2 as a possible D gene (6 bases). V lost 4 bases to trimming and J lost 15 bases, with 19 bases between them. Germline V gene sequence: CDR1 SGHTA, CDR2 FQGNSA. This CDR3 region has 13 residues. The CDR3 coding sequence is TGTGCCAGCAGCTGGCGCCAAGCGCGGGATTTGTTCTTC. Protein: CASSWRQARDLFF.

V and J are TRBV5-1 and TRBJ1-2; D remains ambiguous. This CDR3 is 13 amino acids long. Germline CDR1 and CDR2: SGHRS and YFSETQ. Trimming shortened V by 0 bases and J by 6 bases, and 9 bases separated the two germline ends. The CDR3 nucleotides are TGCGCCAGCAGCTTGGTGAGGGAGCATGGCTACACCTTC. This codes for CASSLVREHGYTF.

The J gene is TRBJ2-5, the V gene TRBV29-1, with 7 bases identical to TRBD1. V was clipped by 7 bases and J by 5 bases; unmatched bases: 7. From germline, CDR1 is SQVTM and CDR2 ANQGSEA. This CDR3 has 12 residues. This CDR3 is CSALTGVETQYF. The CDR3 DNA sequence: TGCAGCGCACTAACAGGGGTGGAGACCCAGTACTTC.

Remarks on this clonotype: No conserved phenylalanine or tryptophan is present at the end of the CDR3, so a read error is the likely explanation. The chain recombines TRBV6-5 with TRBJ1-6; TRBD1 aligns across 7 bases. Germline V lookup: CDR1 MNHEY, CDR2 SVGAGI. V gave up 3 bases and J gave up 14 bases; unmatched junction bases: 7. There are 13 residues in the CDR3. The CDR3 bases are TGTGCCAGCAGTTATCAGACAGGGTCAACCCTCCACCTT. Translation: CASSYQTGSTLHL.

This clonotype was detected many times. This chain uses TRBV7-2 with TRBJ2-7; 9 positions match TRBD1. The CDR3 extends over 14 amino acids. Trimming at V came to 10 bases and at J to 6 bases, leaving 13 bases not matched to a gene. In germline, CDR1 is SGHTA, CDR2 FQGNSA. CDR3 in DNA: TGTGCCACAGAAGGCCGGACAGGGGTTGGCGAGCAGTACTTC. It codes for CATEGRTGVGEQYF.